The following is a TCR beta chain sequence with its context. CDR1 and CDR2 from the germline V gene are SGHNT and YYREEE (reference sequence). The CDR3 spans 11 residues. Trimming took off 4 bases at V and 3 bases at J, with 3 bases between the two ends. These data are taken from a study of OX40 agonist ivuxolimab in advanced cancers. Sequencing used immunoSEQ multiplex PCR; TCRdb keeps in-frame clones, though not all of them. The sample contains roughly 60,000 clones, roughly nine tenths of which appear only once. The material was CD4+ or CD8+ T cells sorted from blood, obtained in a trial of the OX40 agonist ivuxolimab. The source of this sequence is an adult with an advanced solid tumor such as melanoma, head and neck, liver or kidney cancer. The chain carries TRBV5-4 and TRBJ2-3; D unresolved. As DNA, the CDR3 is TGTGCCAGCAGCGTGACAGATACGCAGTATTTT. Translation: CASSVTDTQYF. The whole variable domain, filled in from reference TRBV5-4 and TRBJ2-3, reads ETGVTQSPTHLIKTRGQQVTLRCSSQSGHNTVSWYQQALGQGPQFIFQYYREEENGRGNFPPRFSGLQFPNYSSELNVNALELDDSALYLCASSVTDTQYFGPGTRLTVL.